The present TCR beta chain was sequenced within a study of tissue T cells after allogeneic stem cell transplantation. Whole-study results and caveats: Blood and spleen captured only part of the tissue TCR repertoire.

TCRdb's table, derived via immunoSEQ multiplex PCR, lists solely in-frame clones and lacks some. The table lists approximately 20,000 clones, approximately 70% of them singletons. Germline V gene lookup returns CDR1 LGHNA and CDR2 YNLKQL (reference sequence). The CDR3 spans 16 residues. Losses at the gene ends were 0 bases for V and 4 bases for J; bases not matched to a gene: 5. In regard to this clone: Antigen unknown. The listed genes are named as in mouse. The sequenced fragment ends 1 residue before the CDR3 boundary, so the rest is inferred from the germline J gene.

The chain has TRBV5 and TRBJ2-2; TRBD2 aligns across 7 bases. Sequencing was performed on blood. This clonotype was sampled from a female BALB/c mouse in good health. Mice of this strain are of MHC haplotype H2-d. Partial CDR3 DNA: TGTGCCAGCAGCCAAGATCTTGGGGGGAGCACCGGGCAGCTCTAC. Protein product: CASSQDLGGSTGQLY. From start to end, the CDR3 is CASSQDLGGSTGQLYF.